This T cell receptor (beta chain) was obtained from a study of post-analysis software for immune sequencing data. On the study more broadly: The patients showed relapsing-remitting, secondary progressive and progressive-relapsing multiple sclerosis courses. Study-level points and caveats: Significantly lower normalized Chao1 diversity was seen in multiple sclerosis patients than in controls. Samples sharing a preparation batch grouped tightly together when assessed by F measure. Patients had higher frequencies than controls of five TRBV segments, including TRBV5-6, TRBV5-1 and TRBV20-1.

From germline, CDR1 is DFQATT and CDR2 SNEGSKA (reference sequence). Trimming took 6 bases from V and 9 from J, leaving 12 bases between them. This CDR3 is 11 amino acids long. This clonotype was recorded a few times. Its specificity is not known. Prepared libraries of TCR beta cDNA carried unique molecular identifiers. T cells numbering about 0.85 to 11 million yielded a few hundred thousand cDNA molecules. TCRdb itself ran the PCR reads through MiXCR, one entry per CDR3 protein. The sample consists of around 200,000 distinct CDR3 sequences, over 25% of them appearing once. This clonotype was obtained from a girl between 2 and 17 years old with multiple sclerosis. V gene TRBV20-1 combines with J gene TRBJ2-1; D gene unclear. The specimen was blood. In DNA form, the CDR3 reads TGCAGTGCCGGGCAGCTAGGTGAGCAGTTCTTC. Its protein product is CSAGQLGEQFF.